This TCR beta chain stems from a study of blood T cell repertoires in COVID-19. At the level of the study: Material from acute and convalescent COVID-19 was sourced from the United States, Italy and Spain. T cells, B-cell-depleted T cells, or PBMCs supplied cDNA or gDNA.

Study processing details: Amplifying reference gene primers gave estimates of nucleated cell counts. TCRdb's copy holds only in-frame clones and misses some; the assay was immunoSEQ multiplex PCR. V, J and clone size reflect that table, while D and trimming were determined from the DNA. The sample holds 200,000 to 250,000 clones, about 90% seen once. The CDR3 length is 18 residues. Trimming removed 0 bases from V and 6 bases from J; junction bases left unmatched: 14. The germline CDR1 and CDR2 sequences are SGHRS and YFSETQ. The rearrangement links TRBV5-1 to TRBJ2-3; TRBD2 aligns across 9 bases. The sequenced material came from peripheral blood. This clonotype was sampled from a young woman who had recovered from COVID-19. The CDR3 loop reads CASSLVGGGAPPQDTQYF. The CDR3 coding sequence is TGCGCCAGCAGCTTGGTGGGCGGGGGGGCCCCCCCCCAGGATACGCAGTATTTT.